This paragraph covers one T cell receptor beta chain sequence. Its antigen is unidentified. Data came from immunoSEQ multiplex PCR; TCRdb stores just in-frame clones and leaves some out. The sample carries around 100,000 clones, 75% to 90% recorded once. The sample originates from a study of PD-1 blockade in classical Hodgkin lymphoma. Study-level findings and limits: Reasons behind the repertoire differences stay unclear, perhaps disease activity or earlier therapy. With CD4+ cells, TCR diversity rose significantly by C4D1, but not with CD8+ cells.

All patients experienced relapse after autologous stem cell transplantation, and brentuximab vedotin exposure was variable. The CDR3 runs to 17 residues. CDR1 and CDR2 from the germline V gene are SGHVS and FNYEAQ. V was shortened by 1 base and J by 0 bases, with 13 bases between the two germline ends. The specimen comprised peripheral blood mononuclear cells (PBMCs), sampled before the second cycle of nivolumab. The clonotype originates from a human donor with classical Hodgkin lymphoma. The rearrangement uses TRBV7-6 and TRBJ1-3, with D perhaps matching TRBD1 (5 bases). This CDR3 reads CASSLGSYRFSGNTIYF. In nucleotides, the CDR3 is TGTGCCAGCAGCTTAGGGTCTTACAGGTTCTCTGGAAACACCATATATTTT.